This TCR beta chain comes out of a study of blood T cell repertoires in COVID-19. Across the study: Samples came from the United States, Italy and Spain, spanning acute and convalescent COVID-19.

V dropped 9 bases and J dropped 5; count of bases not matched to a gene: 4. CDR1 is SNHLY and CDR2 is FYNNEI in the germline V gene. The CDR3 runs 13 residues. Under the authors' procedure: From reference gene primer amplification, estimates of nucleated cell counts were derived. Libraries were prepared by immunoSEQ multiplex PCR; TCRdb keeps only in-frame clonotypes and omits some of them. The V and J calls and clone size were taken over from that table, and D and trimming were inferred from the DNA. Of about 240,000 clones detected, around 83% appear once; the ten largest clones hold under 15%. This sequence joins TRBV2 and TRBJ2-5; 12 positions match TRBD1. The source of this sequence is a woman aged 55-70 years with active or convalescent COVID-19. The sample consisted of peripheral blood. This chain's CDR3 is CARQGQGAETQYF. In DNA, the CDR3 is TGTGCCAGACAGGGACAGGGGGCTGAGACCCAGTACTTC.